The T cell receptor beta chain under discussion was sequenced for a study of graft-versus-host responses after intestinal transplantation. Study background: Recipients had multivisceral, liver-intestinal, or isolated intestinal transplants.

Turning to this clone: What it binds is not known.

CDR1 and CDR2 from the germline V gene are SGHTS and YDEGEE. The CDR3 is made up of 15 amino acids. Deletions cut 2 bases from V and 1 base from J, with 9 bases between. This table comes from immunoSEQ multiplex PCR, and its TCRdb copy is limited to in-frame clones, with some not included. The sample records some 90,000 clones, 80% to 95% being singletons. The study, taken as a whole, reports: Recipient bone marrow held GvH clones, some seen earlier in ileum or blood. The study associated peak circulating GvH clone levels with early post-transplant HvG declines.

The V and J genes are TRBV5-8 and TRBJ2-2; D ambiguous. The specimen was unstimulated CD4+ T cells sorted from spleen or lymph node cells, collected before intestinal transplant. This clonotype was sampled from a human donor who received an intestinal transplant. CDR3 amino acids: CASSFEWGNTGELFF. The CDR3, as DNA: TGTGCCAGCAGCTTTGAATGGGGGAACACCGGGGAGCTGTTTTTT.